The rows below give T cell receptor beta chains drawn from one sample of a study of cytomegalovirus exposure and HLA in healthy donors. Clones were sequenced by immunoSEQ multiplex PCR, and TCRdb holds only the in-frame ones, with some missing. Found here are about 130,000 clones, around 68% of them singletons; the top ten hold approximately 4%. The sequenced material came from PBMCs. The receptor set was obtained from a man aged 35 to 55 in good health and CMV-seropositive. Each CDR3 is given with its conserved first and last residue. Fields, in order: clone size, V gene, J gene, D gene, CDR3 DNA, CDR3 protein. A D gene is named only where the DNA matches it firmly. The size field is filled for only some rows; it gives once, few, many or a size class.

clone size: .
V gene: TRBV6-1
J gene: TRBJ1-6
D gene: .
CDR3 DNA: TGTGCCAGCAGTGAATTGGCAGGCACAAATAATTCACCCCTCCACTTT
CDR3 protein: CASSELAGTNNSPLHF

clone size: .
V gene: TRBV6-4
J gene: TRBJ1-4
D gene: .
CDR3 DNA: TGTGCCAGCAGTGTAACAGGAACCCCTAATGAAAAACTGTTTTTT
CDR3 protein: CASSVTGTPNEKLFF

clone size: .
V gene: TRBV30
J gene: TRBJ1-1
D gene: TRBD1
CDR3 DNA: TGTGCCTGGAGGAAGACAGGGGGAGGAACTGAAGCTTTCTTT
CDR3 protein: CAWRKTGGGTEAFF

clone size: .
V gene: TRBV6-5
J gene: TRBJ2-1
D gene: TRBD1
CDR3 DNA: TGTGCCAGCAGTTACTCGACAGGGGGCTACAATGAGCAGTTCTTC
CDR3 protein: CASSYSTGGYNEQFF

clone size: few
V gene: TRBV13
J gene: TRBJ2-7
D gene: .
CDR3 DNA: TGTGCCAGCAGCTTCCGCTACGAGCAGTACTTC
CDR3 protein: CASSFRYEQYF

clone size: .
V gene: TRBV11-2
J gene: TRBJ2-3
D gene: .
CDR3 DNA: TGTGCCAGCAGCCTATTTTGGACAGAGACCAGCACAGATACGCAGTATTTT
CDR3 protein: CASSLFWTETSTDTQYF

clone size: .
V gene: TRBV10-1
J gene: TRBJ1-1
D gene: .
CDR3 DNA: TGCGCCAGCAGTGAGTCGAACCGGGGGAAGCGGGCTGAAGCTTTCTTT
CDR3 protein: CASSESNRGKRAEAFF

clone size: once
V gene: TRBV5-1
J gene: TRBJ2-7
D gene: .
CDR3 DNA: TGCGCCAGCAGCCCCTCGGGGGGCAGCTACGAGCAGTACTTC
CDR3 protein: CASSPSGGSYEQYF

clone size: few
V gene: TRBV18
J gene: TRBJ2-1
D gene: .
CDR3 DNA: TGTGCCAGCTCGCAGGTCTGGGGCTCCTCCTACAATGAGCAGTTCTTC
CDR3 protein: CASSQVWGSSYNEQFF

clone size: .
V gene: TRBV7-8
J gene: TRBJ1-5
D gene: .
CDR3 DNA: TGTGCCAGCAGCTTAGCGCAGGAAGGCAATCAGCCCCAGCATTTT
CDR3 protein: CASSLAQEGNQPQHF

clone size: .
V gene: TRBV5-8
J gene: TRBJ2-1
D gene: TRBD1
CDR3 DNA: TGTGCCAGCCAAACGCCCGGGACAGCTAGCAATGAGCAGTTCTTC
CDR3 protein: CASQTPGTASNEQFF

clone size: few
V gene: TRBV19
J gene: TRBJ2-7
D gene: TRBD1
CDR3 DNA: TGTGCCAGTAGTCCACGGACAGGTTCCTACGAGCAGTACTTC
CDR3 protein: CASSPRTGSYEQYF

clone size: .
V gene: TRBV4-1
J gene: TRBJ2-7
D gene: .
CDR3 DNA: TGCGCCAGCAGCCGCGATAGCGCACCCTTTGGCGAGCAGTACTTC
CDR3 protein: CASSRDSAPFGEQYF

clone size: .
V gene: TRBV30
J gene: TRBJ2-5
D gene: TRBD2
CDR3 DNA: TGTGCCTTGGGACTAGGAGAGACCCAGTACTTC
CDR3 protein: CALGLGETQYF

clone size: .
V gene: TRBV6-5
J gene: TRBJ1-5
D gene: TRBD1
CDR3 DNA: TGTGCCAGCAGTCGGGACAGGGAAGTTCAGCCCCAGCATTTT
CDR3 protein: CASSRDREVQPQHF

clone size: .
V gene: TRBV4-1
J gene: TRBJ2-4
D gene: TRBD1
CDR3 DNA: TGCGCCAGCAGCCAACCGGGACAGGGAGGGGACATTCAGTACTTC
CDR3 protein: CASSQPGQGGDIQYF

clone size: few
V gene: TRBV29-1
J gene: TRBJ2-5
D gene: TRBD2
CDR3 DNA: TGCAGCGCCTGGGGTAGCGGGGGGTATTGGGAGACCCAGTACTTC
CDR3 protein: CSAWGSGGYWETQYF

clone size: .
V gene: TRBV7-2
J gene: TRBJ1-1
D gene: .
CDR3 DNA: TGTGCCAGCAGCCCCTCAGGGAAGGTGAACACTGAAGCTTTCTTT
CDR3 protein: CASSPSGKVNTEAFF

clone size: once
V gene: TRBV2
J gene: TRBJ2-1
D gene: TRBD2
CDR3 DNA: TGTGCCAGCAGTAGCGGGAGAGGTCGGACGGGGGAGCAGTTCTTC
CDR3 protein: CASSSGRGRTGEQFF

clone size: .
V gene: TRBV6-1
J gene: TRBJ2-3
D gene: TRBD1
CDR3 DNA: TGTGCCAGCAGTGAGATTACAGGGGCAGATACGCAGTATTTT
CDR3 protein: CASSEITGADTQYF

clone size: .
V gene: TRBV11-3
J gene: TRBJ2-1
D gene: TRBD2
CDR3 DNA: TGTGCCAGCAGCTTGTGGACTAGCGGGGGCAGAAATGAGCAGTTCTTC
CDR3 protein: CASSLWTSGGRNEQFF

clone size: few
V gene: TRBV25-1
J gene: TRBJ2-7
D gene: TRBD2
CDR3 DNA: TGTGCCAGCAGTGAACCGGCAGCGGGAGTGTACGAGCAGTACTTC
CDR3 protein: CASSEPAAGVYEQYF

clone size: .
V gene: TRBV30
J gene: TRBJ1-5
D gene: .
CDR3 DNA: TGTGCCTGGGGGGAGGGGCCGAGGAGCAATCAGCCCCAGCATTTT
CDR3 protein: CAWGEGPRSNQPQHF

clone size: .
V gene: TRBV5-1
J gene: TRBJ1-1
D gene: .
CDR3 DNA: TGCGCCAGCAGCTTGGCCGGGAACACTGAAGCTTTCTTT
CDR3 protein: CASSLAGNTEAFF

clone size: few
V gene: TRBV5-1
J gene: TRBJ1-2
D gene: TRBD1
CDR3 DNA: TGCGCCAGCAGCTTGGGAAGGGGGCTAGCTAACTATGGCTACACCTTC
CDR3 protein: CASSLGRGLANYGYTF

clone size: .
V gene: TRBV6-4
J gene: TRBJ2-2
D gene: .
CDR3 DNA: TGTGCCAGCAGCTTCTCGGGAACTAACACCGGGGAGCTGTTTTTT
CDR3 protein: CASSFSGTNTGELFF

clone size: .
V gene: TRBV6-1
J gene: TRBJ2-5
D gene: TRBD2
CDR3 DNA: TGTGCCAGCAGTCCTAGCGGGGGGGCGGGGACCCAGTACTTC
CDR3 protein: CASSPSGGAGTQYF

clone size: many
V gene: TRBV4-3
J gene: TRBJ2-3
D gene: .
CDR3 DNA: TGCGCCAGCAGCCCCGGTCCCGCCTCAGATACGCAGTATTTT
CDR3 protein: CASSPGPASDTQYF

clone size: once
V gene: TRBV9
J gene: TRBJ2-5
D gene: TRBD1
CDR3 DNA: TGTGCCAGCAGCCTCCGGGGACAGCGGGAGACCCAGTACTTC
CDR3 protein: CASSLRGQRETQYF

clone size: .
V gene: TRBV30
J gene: TRBJ1-6
D gene: .
CDR3 DNA: TGTGCCTGGAGTGTTAAGCCGACTAGAAATTCACCCCTCCACTTT
CDR3 protein: CAWSVKPTRNSPLHF

clone size: few
V gene: TRBV5-4
J gene: TRBJ2-2
D gene: TRBD2
CDR3 DNA: TGTGCCAGCAGCCGTGGGGGGGTGGCCCTGGTCGCGAACACCGGGGAGCTGTTTTTT
CDR3 protein: CASSRGGVALVANTGELFF

clone size: few
V gene: TRBV6-1
J gene: TRBJ2-2
D gene: TRBD1
CDR3 DNA: TGTGCCAGCAGTGAAGTTGGACAGGGCTTTAACACCGGGGAGCTGTTTTTT
CDR3 protein: CASSEVGQGFNTGELFF

clone size: .
V gene: TRBV6-5
J gene: TRBJ1-1
D gene: TRBD1
CDR3 DNA: TGTGCCAGCAGTCGACAGGGGACTGAAGCTTTCTTT
CDR3 protein: CASSRQGTEAFF

clone size: .
V gene: TRBV7-9
J gene: TRBJ1-6
D gene: TRBD1
CDR3 DNA: TGTGCCAGCAGCTGGGCCAGGGGGCTTTCACCCCTCCACTTT
CDR3 protein: CASSWARGLSPLHF

clone size: .
V gene: TRBV27
J gene: TRBJ2-3
D gene: .
CDR3 DNA: TGTGCCAGCAGTTTATCTAGCTTCTTCGCAGATACGCAGTATTTT
CDR3 protein: CASSLSSFFADTQYF

clone size: .
V gene: TRBV6-5
J gene: TRBJ2-1
D gene: TRBD2
CDR3 DNA: TGTGCCAGCAGTTACAGGACCGGGACTAGCGGTTATGAGCAGTTCTTC
CDR3 protein: CASSYRTGTSGYEQFF

clone size: .
V gene: TRBV11-2
J gene: TRBJ2-7
D gene: TRBD2
CDR3 DNA: TGTGCCAGCAGCTCGGGACTAGCGGTCAACGAGCAGTACTTC
CDR3 protein: CASSSGLAVNEQYF

clone size: .
V gene: TRBV5-1
J gene: TRBJ1-4
D gene: TRBD1
CDR3 DNA: TGCGCCAGCAGCCAAGGCGGGACAGGTCTTAATGAAAAACTGTTTTTT
CDR3 protein: CASSQGGTGLNEKLFF

clone size: once
V gene: TRBV4-3
J gene: TRBJ2-7
D gene: TRBD1
CDR3 DNA: TGCGCCAGCAGCCAAGATGGGACAGGGACCTACGAGCAGTACTTC
CDR3 protein: CASSQDGTGTYEQYF

clone size: .
V gene: TRBV5-1
J gene: TRBJ1-1
D gene: TRBD1
CDR3 DNA: TGCGCCAGCAAAAATACAGGGGGCACTGAAGCTTTCTTT
CDR3 protein: CASKNTGGTEAFF

clone size: .
V gene: TRBV6-1
J gene: TRBJ2-7
D gene: .
CDR3 DNA: TGTGCCAGCAGTGACGGGAGCTCCTACGAGCAGTACTTC
CDR3 protein: CASSDGSSYEQYF

clone size: .
V gene: TRBV5-6
J gene: TRBJ2-7
D gene: .
CDR3 DNA: TGTGCCAGCAACCCGGTCGGTTCCTACGAGCAGTACTTC
CDR3 protein: CASNPVGSYEQYF

clone size: once
V gene: TRBV19
J gene: TRBJ2-2
D gene: TRBD2
CDR3 DNA: TGTGCCAGTAAACCGGGACTAGCGAGTACCGGGGAGCTGTTTTTT
CDR3 protein: CASKPGLASTGELFF

clone size: .
V gene: TRBV9
J gene: TRBJ2-3
D gene: .
CDR3 DNA: TGTGCCAGCAGCGTCGACGGGGTGGGAGTAACAGATACGCAGTATTTT
CDR3 protein: CASSVDGVGVTDTQYF

clone size: once
V gene: TRBV7-2
J gene: TRBJ2-1
D gene: TRBD1
CDR3 DNA: TGTGCCAGCAGCCAAAGACCGGGACAGGGGGCGCAGGGGCAGTTCTTC
CDR3 protein: CASSQRPGQGAQGQFF

clone size: .
V gene: TRBV7-9
J gene: TRBJ2-5
D gene: .
CDR3 DNA: TGTGCCAGCAGCCCCTGGGGGGGGGCCCCACAAGAGACCCAGTACTTC
CDR3 protein: CASSPWGGAPQETQYF

clone size: .
V gene: TRBV2
J gene: TRBJ1-2
D gene: .
CDR3 DNA: TGTGCCAGCAGCGTCCTCCCTAACTATGGCTACACCTTC
CDR3 protein: CASSVLPNYGYTF

clone size: .
V gene: TRBV30
J gene: TRBJ1-3
D gene: TRBD1
CDR3 DNA: TGTGCCTGGGGGGGACAGGGAGCTGGAAACACCATATATTTT
CDR3 protein: CAWGGQGAGNTIYF

clone size: .
V gene: TRBV14
J gene: TRBJ2-6
D gene: .
CDR3 DNA: TGTGCCAGCGGCGACACAGGGCCCTCTGGGGCCAACGTCCTGACTTTC
CDR3 protein: CASGDTGPSGANVLTF

clone size: .
V gene: TRBV5-6
J gene: TRBJ1-5
D gene: .
CDR3 DNA: TGTGCCAGCAGCTTGGTTGCAGGCCAAGGGCCCCAGCATTTT
CDR3 protein: CASSLVAGQGPQHF